The rows below give T cell receptor beta chains drawn from one sample of a study of T cells in Graves' hyperthyroidism and ophthalmopathy. Each CDR3 protein is one row after TCRdb ran MiXCR on the multiplex PCR reads. The sample lists hundreds of thousands of distinct CDR3 sequences; approximately 15% were seen once. The sequenced sample was blood. Receptor source: a woman between 35 and 50 years old with Graves' ophthalmopathy. CDR3s include the opening cysteine and the closing phenylalanine or tryptophan. D genes are given only for firm matches. Size values are once, few and many counts, or a class for expanded clones, and some rows have none.

J	size	D	V	DNA	CDR3
TRBJ2-7	many	TRBD1	TRBV12-3/TRBV12-4	TGTGCCAGCAGTTTTGACAGGGACTACGAGCAGTACTTC	CASSFDRDYEQYF
TRBJ1-2	-	-	TRBV13	TGTGCCAGCAGCTCTGGACGGGCTCAAAGCTACACCTTC	CASSSGRAQSYTF
TRBJ1-2	many	TRBD1	TRBV3-1	TGTGCCAGCAGCCACCGGACAGGGAGGGATGGCTACACCTTC	CASSHRTGRDGYTF
TRBJ1-1	few	-	TRBV19	TGTGCCAGTAGTGCCAGAGGAACCACTGAAGCTTTCTTT	CASSARGTTEAFF
TRBJ2-3	few	-	TRBV6-1	TGTGCCAGCAGTGAAGAGGGATTACTTAGCACAGATACGCAGTATTTT	CASSEEGLLSTDTQYF
TRBJ2-2	-	TRBD1	TRBV3-1	TGTGCCAGCAGCAAACGGACAGGGGGCGCCTCCGGGGAGCTGTTTTTT	CASSKRTGGASGELFF
TRBJ1-4	many	-	TRBV7-8	TGTGCCAGCAGCTTACACAGAGGCGAAAAACTGTTTTTT	CASSLHRGEKLFF
TRBJ1-1	-	-	TRBV6-1	TGTGCCAGCAGACCACAGGGAGGGCACACTGAAGCTTTCTTT	CASRPQGGHTEAFF
TRBJ2-5	-	TRBD2	TRBV11-2	TGTGCCAGCAGTCAATGGGGGGCTAGCGGGGGAGAGACCCAGTACTTC	CASSQWGASGGETQYF
TRBJ2-7	many	-	TRBV3-1	TGTGCCAGCAGCCAAGACTGGGACTCCTACGAGCAGTACTTC	CASSQDWDSYEQYF
TRBJ1-1	many	-	TRBV6-5	TGTGCCAGCAGTTACGGGGCAGGGAACACTGAAGCTTTCTTT	CASSYGAGNTEAFF
TRBJ2-7	-	-	TRBV10-3	TGTGCCATCAGTGTGACCAAGGACACCTACGAGCAGTACTTC	CAISVTKDTYEQYF
TRBJ1-1	many	-	TRBV14	TGTGCCAGCAGCCGAATATTGAACACTGAAGCTTTCTTT	CASSRILNTEAFF
TRBJ1-2	-	-	TRBV2	TGTGCCAGCAGTAAGAGTACGGCGCCCGGCATAGGCTACACCTTC	CASSKSTAPGIGYTF
TRBJ1-5	-	-	TRBV19	TGTGCCAGTAGTATAGCGCCAGGCCGCCTCTGGCCCCAGCATTTT	CASSIAPGRLWPQHF
TRBJ1-2	-	-	TRBV11-2	TGTGCCAGCAGCGGGGTCAGGGAGGAGGGCTACACCTTC	CASSGVREEGYTF
TRBJ1-2	many	-	TRBV7-3	TGTGCCAGCAGCTTGTCCCCTGGGGACTATGGCTACACCTTC	CASSLSPGDYGYTF
TRBJ2-3	-	TRBD2	TRBV6-2/TRBV6-3	TGTGCCAGCAGCCCGTCGACTAGCGGGAGGGCAGATACGCAGTATTTT	CASSPSTSGRADTQYF
TRBJ2-2	-	-	TRBV5-1	TGCGCCAGCAGCTGGGGGATGACAGGGAACACCGGGGAGCTGTTTTTT	CASSWGMTGNTGELFF
TRBJ2-5	many	-	TRBV30	TGTGCCTGGAGTGTAGTCCGGGGGCTTGGAGAGACCCAGTACTTC	CAWSVVRGLGETQYF
TRBJ2-7	many	-	TRBV6-1	TGTGCCAGCAGTTCGAATCCATGGAGCGAGCAGTACTTC	CASSSNPWSEQYF
TRBJ2-7	once	-	TRBV28	TGTGCCAGCAGCCTGGTGGACGGGATAAGCTACGAGCAGTACTTC	CASSLVDGISYEQYF
TRBJ1-6	once	-	TRBV19	TGTGCCAGTAGTATGAAGGGACGGCCAAATTCACCCCTCCACTTT	CASSMKGRPNSPLHF
TRBJ2-7	-	TRBD2	TRBV6-1	TGTGCCAGCTGCCGCTTACTAGCGGGGACTCCCCACGAGCAGTACTTC	CASCRLLAGTPHEQYF
TRBJ1-1	many	-	TRBV2	TGTGCCAGCAGTGAGGACAGTTTATGGAACACTGAAGCTTTCTTT	CASSEDSLWNTEAFF
TRBJ2-3	-	TRBD2	TRBV28	TGTGCCAGCAGTCTTTCTCCGACCCGGGGGGGGAGCACAGATACGCAGTATTTT	CASSLSPTRGGSTDTQYF
TRBJ1-5	many	-	TRBV2	TGTGCCAGCAGTCAAGGACAGCACAATCAGCCCCAGCATTTT	CASSQGQHNQPQHF
TRBJ2-3	-	-	TRBV28	TGTGCCACCACGAAGGGGAGCACAGATACGCAGTATTTT	CATTKGSTDTQYF
TRBJ1-5	many	-	TRBV18	TGTGCCAGCTCATCTGGGCAGAATAGCAATCAGCCCCAGCATTTT	CASSSGQNSNQPQHF
TRBJ1-2	-	TRBD1	TRBV29-1	TGCAGCGTTAAGACAGGGGATGGCTATGGCTACACCTTC	CSVKTGDGYGYTF
TRBJ1-1	-	TRBD1	TRBV6-6	TGTGCCAGCAGTTACTCGGGGACAGCCTTTGGGTCGGCTTTCTTT	CASSYSGTAFGSAFF
TRBJ2-1	few	TRBD2	TRBV2	TGTGCCAGCAGTGAACTGGCGGGAGGGCTCTACAATGAGCAGTTCTTC	CASSELAGGLYNEQFF
TRBJ2-3	many	-	TRBV5-1	TGCGCCAGCAGCTGGACCGCAGAGGGCACAGATACGCAGTATTTT	CASSWTAEGTDTQYF
TRBJ2-2	-	-	TRBV2	TGTGCCAGCAGTGTACAGGCCCCGGGCACCGGGGAGCTGTTTTTT	CASSVQAPGTGELFF
TRBJ2-2	few	-	TRBV27	TGTGCCAGCAGTTTACCTGCGCGGACAGTGAACACCGGGGAGCTGTTTTTT	CASSLPARTVNTGELFF
TRBJ1-1	many	TRBD1	TRBV28	TGTGCCAGCAGGGCAGGGGGGGCGAGGGCTTTCTTT	CASRAGGARAFF
TRBJ2-6	-	-	TRBV6-5	TGTGCCAGCAGTTACGGTCCGGCGGGGGGGGCCAACGTCCTGACTTTC	CASSYGPAGGANVLTF
TRBJ1-4	-	-	TRBV29-1	TGCAGCGCACCACTACGGGGAGGTGAAAAACTGTTTTTT	CSAPLRGGEKLFF
TRBJ2-1	-	-	TRBV30	TGTGCCTGGATTAAACCGGGGGGCGGTGAGCAGTTCTTC	CAWIKPGGGEQFF
TRBJ2-5	many	-	TRBV12-3/TRBV12-4	TGTGCCAGCAGTTCTGACAGCCAAGAGACCCAGTACTTC	CASSSDSQETQYF
TRBJ2-3	-	TRBD2	TRBV7-3	TGTGCCAGCACCCCAGGGACTAGAGTAGATACGCAGTATTTT	CASTPGTRVDTQYF
TRBJ2-3	-	-	TRBV19	TGTGCCAGTGGCCTACGGTGGGGACTCACAGATACGCAGTATTTT	CASGLRWGLTDTQYF
TRBJ1-5	many	-	TRBV2	TGTGCCAGCAGGGGCCAGACTAAAGGGCCCCAGCATTTT	CASRGQTKGPQHF
TRBJ2-3	many	-	TRBV6-2/TRBV6-3	TGTGCCAGCAGCCGCGACTGGGGGGCCTCTCGCACAGATACGCAGTATTTT	CASSRDWGASRTDTQYF
TRBJ1-1	many	TRBD1	TRBV27	TGTGCCAGCAGTTCGACAGGGGGCGCGGGCACTGAAGCTTTCTTT	CASSSTGGAGTEAFF
TRBJ2-7	-	TRBD1	TRBV27	TGTGCCAGGCCGAGAGTGGGACAGGACTCCTACGAGCAGTACTTC	CARPRVGQDSYEQYF
TRBJ1-5	many	-	TRBV2	TGTGCCAGCAGTGTGTGGGCGAGCAATCAGCCCCAGCATTTT	CASSVWASNQPQHF
TRBJ2-1	many	-	TRBV28	TGTGCCAGCAGTTTTGACAGGTACAATGAGCAGTTCTTC	CASSFDRYNEQFF